Here is one TCR beta chain with its context. This specimen belongs to a study of T cell changes during pregnancy in multiple sclerosis. Measured with immunoSEQ multiplex PCR; TCRdb has only the in-frame clones, and not every one. Of about 45,000 clones detected, 90% appear once; the ten largest clones hold about 0.7%. The material sequenced was CD4+ T cells from peripheral blood mononuclear cells, taken before pregnancy. The clonotype was recovered from a female donor with multiple sclerosis, enrolled in a pregnancy study.

The CDR3 DNA reads TGTGCCAGCAGCTACGGACAGGGGTTCGATGGCTACACCTTC. It yields the protein CASSYGQGFDGYTF. The V gene is TRBV7-2, the J gene TRBJ1-2; 9 bases map to TRBD1. The V segment lost 4 bases and the J segment 6 bases; nucleotides outside the gene matches: 6. The germline CDR1 and CDR2 sequences are SGHTA and FQGNSA. The CDR3 covers 14 residues.